Listed below are T cell receptor beta chains from one sample, sequenced in a study of beta chain features in type 1 diabetes. Clones were read by immunoSEQ multiplex PCR, and TCRdb kept only the in-frame ones, dropping some. The repertoire holds under 150,000 clones, with roughly 10% as singletons. The specimen was central memory CD4+ T cells from blood. Receptors originate from a man in his thirties or forties with type 1 diabetes. Each CDR3 is given with its conserved first and last residue. The order of the fields is V gene, D gene, J gene, clone size, CDR3 protein, CDR3 DNA. A D gene is named only where the DNA matches it firmly. Clone size, where shown, is once, few, many, or a class for clones that have expanded.

TRBV6-5	NA	TRBJ2-5	NA	CASSRSSRETQYF	TGTGCCAGCAGTCGGAGTAGCCGAGAGACCCAGTACTTC
TRBV7-3	TRBD1	TRBJ1-2	NA	CASSGQGFGYGYTF	TGTGCCAGCAGCGGACAGGGGTTCGGCTATGGCTACACCTTC
TRBV5-1	NA	TRBJ1-1	few	CASSLEPQNTEAFF	TGCGCCAGCAGCCTCGAACCACAGAACACTGAAGCTTTCTTT
TRBV2	NA	TRBJ2-7	NA	CASSEQALVQQYF	TGTGCCAGCAGTGAACAGGCCCTCGTGCAGCAGTACTTC
TRBV7-3	TRBD2	TRBJ2-5	NA	CASSPRGGRETQYF	TGTGCCAGCAGCCCACGGGGGGGTCGGGAGACCCAGTACTTC
TRBV6-1	NA	TRBJ1-1	NA	CASSQGKGRTEAFF	TGTGCCAGCAGCCAGGGTAAAGGGCGGACTGAAGCTTTCTTT
TRBV28	NA	TRBJ2-6	few	CASSLSNRSPQGRANVLTF	TGTGCCAGCAGTTTATCGAACAGGAGCCCTCAAGGCAGGGCCAACGTCCTGACTTTC
TRBV7-6	NA	TRBJ2-2	NA	CASSLSPGGAAGAGELFF	TGTGCCAGCAGCCTATCCCCAGGAGGTGCGGCGGGCGCCGGGGAGCTGTTTTTT
TRBV4-2	TRBD1	TRBJ2-1	few	CASSLAPGQGNNEQFF	TGTGCCAGCAGCCTGGCCCCGGGACAGGGGAACAATGAGCAGTTCTTC
TRBV11-2	TRBD1	TRBJ2-3	NA	CASSESDRAGTDTQYF	TGTGCCAGCAGCGAATCAGACAGGGCGGGCACAGATACGCAGTATTTT